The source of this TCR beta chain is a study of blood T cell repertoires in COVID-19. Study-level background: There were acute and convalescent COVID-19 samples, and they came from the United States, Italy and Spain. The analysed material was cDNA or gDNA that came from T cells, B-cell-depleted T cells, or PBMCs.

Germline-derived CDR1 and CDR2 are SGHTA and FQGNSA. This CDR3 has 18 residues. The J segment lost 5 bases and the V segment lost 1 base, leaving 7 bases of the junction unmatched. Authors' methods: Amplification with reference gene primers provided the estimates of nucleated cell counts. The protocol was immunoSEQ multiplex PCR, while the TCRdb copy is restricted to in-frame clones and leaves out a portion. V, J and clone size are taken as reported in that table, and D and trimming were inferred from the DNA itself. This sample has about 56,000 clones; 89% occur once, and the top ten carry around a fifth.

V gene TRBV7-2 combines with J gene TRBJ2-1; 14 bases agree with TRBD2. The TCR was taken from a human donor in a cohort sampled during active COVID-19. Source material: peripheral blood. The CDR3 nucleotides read TGTGCCAGCAGCTTAGAGCGGACTAGCGGGGGGCGAGACAATGAGCAGTTCTTC. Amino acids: CASSLERTSGGRDNEQFF.